The 29 T cell receptor beta chains below were found in one sample sequenced in a study of blood T cell repertoires in COVID-19. The method was immunoSEQ multiplex PCR; TCRdb's version includes in-frame clones alone and lacks a portion of them. The table includes over 200,000 clones, roughly 84% detected once. Sample: peripheral blood. Receptors originate from a man in his forties or fifties with active or convalescent COVID-19.

The genes are TRBV5-1 and TRBJ2-3; 7 positions agree with TRBD2. CDR3 length: 15 residues. CDR1 and CDR2 (germline): SGHRS, YFSETQ. Trimming removed 0 bases from V and 5 bases from J; junction bases left unmatched: 6. The CDR3 sequence is CASSLGEGFQDTQYF. For the CDR3, the DNA is TGCGCCAGCAGCTTGGGGGAGGGGTTTCAAGATACGCAGTATTTT.

The V gene is TRBV28, the J gene TRBJ2-2, with TRBD2 matching over 10 bases. CDR1 is MDHEN and CDR2 is SYDVKM in the germline V gene. V shed 6 bases and J 5 bases; nucleotides not matched to a gene: 6. The CDR3 contains 15 residues. The CDR3 sequence is CASRASGRVTGELFF. In DNA, the CDR3 is TGTGCCAGCAGGGCTAGCGGGAGAGTGACCGGGGAGCTGTTTTTT.

The genes are TRBV28 and TRBJ1-1; 8 bases agree with TRBD1. V was clipped by 5 bases and J by 3 bases; unmatched bases: 11. The germline V gene has CDR1 MDHEN and CDR2 SYDVKM. CDR3 length equals 16 residues. The DNA of the CDR3 is TGTGCCAGCAGTGTGCCCGCAGGGGGCGGTGACACTGAAGCTTTCTTT. Protein sequence: CASSVPAGGGDTEAFF.

V usage is TRBV28 and J usage is TRBJ1-2; the D gene is possibly TRBD1 (6 bases). Germline V CDR1 and CDR2: MDHEN, SYDVKM. The CDR3 sequence is 13 residues long. V gave up 6 bases and J gave up 8 bases, with 16 bases separating them. The CDR3 DNA reads TGTGCCAGCAGCCTTCGACAGGCTGGAGGCTACACCTTC. Amino acids: CASSLRQAGGYTF.

This chain joins TRBV27 and TRBJ1-1; D is uncertain. Trimming cost V 3 bases and J 4 bases, with 12 bases left between them. Germline CDR1 is MNHEY and CDR2 is SMNVEV (reference sequence). This CDR3 region has 14 residues. This chain's CDR3 is CASSFRHPGTEAFF. In nucleotides, the CDR3 is TGTGCCAGCAGTTTTCGGCATCCAGGCACTGAAGCTTTCTTT.

The chain uses TRBV7-3 and TRBJ1-1, with 11 bases matching TRBD1. Germline values: CDR1 SGHTA, CDR2 FQGTGA. The CDR3 totals 15 residues. With V trimmed by 3 bases and J by 5 bases, 5 bases remained unmatched. In nucleotides, the CDR3 is TGTGCCAGCAGCTTCCGGGACAGGGGGTATACTGAAGCTTTCTTT. Residues: CASSFRDRGYTEAFF.

The chain combines TRBV7-2 with TRBJ2-1; no definite D call. V shed 6 bases and J shed 5 bases, with 20 bases lying between them. Germline-derived CDR1 and CDR2 are SGHTA and FQGNSA. This CDR3 contains 16 residues. The CDR3 loop reads CASRPGFVMRNNEQFF. CDR3 bases: TGTGCCAGCAGACCCGGTTTTGTCATGAGGAACAATGAGCAGTTCTTC.

V gene TRBV3-1 (or the pseudogene TRBV3-2) combines with J gene TRBJ1-3, with D maybe TRBD1 (5 bases). Trimming shortened V by 1 base and J by 7 bases, and 11 bases separated the two germline ends. The germline CDR1 and CDR2 sequences are LGHDT and YNNKEL (reference sequence). The CDR3 totals 14 residues. The CDR3 nucleotides read TGTGCCAGCAGCCAAGGATCAAGGGGTAACACCATATATTTT. Its translation: CASSQGSRGNTIYF.

The chain is built from TRBV18 and TRBJ2-2; tentative D call: TRBD2 (7 bases). V was cut by 0 bases and J by 6 bases, with 17 bases left in between. Germline values: CDR1 KGHSH, CDR2 LQKENI. This CDR3 spans 17 amino acids. Here the CDR3 DNA reads TGTGCCAGCTCACCACCGTGGGCGGGGGCCCGGGCCGGGGAGCTGTTTTTT. Protein product: CASSPPWAGARAGELFF.

The DNA of the CDR3 is TGTGCCAGCTCACCAGGACAGGAGGACACCGGGGAGCTGTTTTTT. Translated, it gives CASSPGQEDTGELFF. The rearrangement links TRBV18 to TRBJ2-2; 7 nucleotides agree with TRBD1. Germline V gives CDR1 KGHSH, CDR2 LQKENI. This CDR3 is 15 amino acids long. The V and J ends lost 2 bases and 3 bases, in that order; junction bases with no gene match: 3.

The chain employs TRBV7-9 and TRBJ1-4; unclear D gene. This CDR3 spans 15 amino acids. V shed 2 bases and J shed 0 bases, with 7 bases lying between them. Germline CDR1 reads SEHNR; CDR2 reads FQNEAQ (reference sequence). The CDR3 loop is CASSLSQTTNEKLFF. CDR3 nucleotide sequence: TGTGCCAGCAGCTTATCCCAGACAACTAATGAAAAACTGTTTTTT.

The chain uses TRBV28 and TRBJ1-5; D is unclear. Per the germline V gene, CDR1 is MDHEN and CDR2 is SYDVKM. The CDR3 contains 10 residues. V was pared by 9 bases and J by 7 bases, with 7 bases between. CDR3 DNA sequence: TGTGCCAGTAATCGGCAGCCCCAGCATTTT. Translated: CASNRQPQHF.

The CDR3 DNA follows: TGTGCCAGCAGCGTTGCCCGGGACAGGGGGAACACCGGGGAGCTGTTTTTT. Protein: CASSVARDRGNTGELFF. The chain combines TRBV9 with TRBJ2-2; 10 nucleotides align to TRBD1. CDR1 is SGDLS and CDR2 is YYNGEE in the germline V gene. The ends lost 2 bases at V and 1 base at J; junction bases unmatched: 5. The CDR3 covers 17 residues. The whole variable domain, filled in from reference TRBV9 and TRBJ2-2, reads DSGVTQTPKHLITATGQRVTLRCSPRSGDLSVYWYQQSLDQGLQFLIQYYNGEERAKGNILERFSAQQFPDLHSELNLSSLELGDSALYFCASSVARDRGNTGELFFGEGSRLTVL.

The CDR3 loop reads CASSSRDSLFNEKLFF. The CDR3, as DNA: TGTGCCAGTAGCAGCCGGGACAGCCTTTTTAATGAAAAACTGTTTTTT. The chain uses TRBV19 and TRBJ1-4; 7 bases map to TRBD1. Germline loops: CDR1 LNHDA, CDR2 SQIVND (reference sequence). Trimming at V came to 6 bases and at J to 4 bases, leaving 11 bases not matched to a gene. The CDR3 is 16 amino acids.

V and J are TRBV6-6 and TRBJ2-7; TRBD1 might be the D (5 bases). There are 13 residues in the CDR3. Germline CDR1 and CDR2: MNHNY and SVGAGI (reference sequence). Trimming left V 2 bases short and J 2 bases short, with 7 bases between. In DNA, the CDR3 is TGTGCCAGCAGTTACGGACAAACCTACGAGCAGTACTTC. It translates to CASSYGQTYEQYF.

The chain recombines TRBV10-1 with TRBJ1-5; D is possibly TRBD1 (6 bases). CDR3 length equals 14 residues. The V and J ends lost 2 bases and 7 bases respectively, with 12 bases between them. The V gene's germline CDR1 is WNHNN and CDR2 SYGVQD (reference sequence). The CDR3 coding sequence is TGCGCCAGCAGTGAGAGTGGGGACACCCAGCCCCAGCATTTT. Translation: CASSESGDTQPQHF.

The V and J genes are TRBV6-1 and TRBJ2-5; unclear D gene. V lost 1 base and J lost 4, with 10 bases in between. This CDR3 is built from 14 residues. Germline loops: CDR1 MNHNS, CDR2 SASEGT. DNA for the CDR3: TGTGCCAGCAGTGAAGATACTACCAGAGAGACCCAGTACTTC. Its translation is CASSEDTTRETQYF.

The chain uses TRBV30 and TRBJ2-1; a weak D match, TRBD1 (6 bases). The CDR3 consists of 12 residues. CDR1 GTSNPN and CDR2 SVGIG come from the germline V gene (reference sequence). Trimming took off 0 bases at V and 9 bases at J, with 9 bases between the two ends. CDR3 residues: CAWSVPRGEQFF. For the CDR3, the DNA is TGTGCCTGGAGTGTACCCAGGGGTGAGCAGTTCTTC.

Here the CDR3 reads CASSRAADKTYEQYF. Written as DNA, the CDR3 is TGCGCCAGCAGCCGGGCCGCGGACAAGACTTACGAGCAGTACTTC. V usage is TRBV5-1 and J usage is TRBJ2-7, with D possibly TRBD1 on 5 matching bases. CDR3 length: 15 amino acids. Trimming removed 4 bases from V and 4 bases from J, with 18 bases in between. Germline CDR1 SGHRS, CDR2 YFSETQ.

V and J are TRBV5-4 and TRBJ1-1; 7 bases fit TRBD1. CDR1 is SGHNT and CDR2 is YYREEE in the germline V gene (reference sequence). The V gene end was trimmed by 0 bases and the J gene end by 8 bases; junction bases not matched to a gene: 10. The CDR3 has 15 residues. The CDR3 sequence is CASSLVLGGDWEAFF. The DNA of the CDR3 is TGTGCCAGCAGCTTGGTCCTAGGGGGCGACTGGGAAGCTTTCTTT. Variable domain in full (rest from reference TRBV5-4 and TRBJ1-1): ETGVTQSPTHLIKTRGQQVTLRCSSQSGHNTVSWYQQALGQGPQFIFQYYREEENGRGNFPPRFSGLQFPNYSSELNVNALELDDSALYLCASSLVLGGDWEAFFGQGTRLTVV.

This chain uses TRBV5-8 with TRBJ1-4, with a possible D match to TRBD1 (5 bases). V was clipped by 7 bases and J by 8 bases, with 18 bases between them. The CDR3 runs 14 residues. Germline V gene lookup returns CDR1 SGHTS and CDR2 YDEGEE. The CDR3 loop reads CASHLWQGEEKLFF. In DNA, the CDR3 is TGTGCCAGCCACTTGTGGCAGGGTGAAGAAAAACTGTTTTTT.

The chain recombines TRBV19 with TRBJ2-1; D may be TRBD2 (5 bases). The germline V and J ends were trimmed by 5 bases and 3 bases, with 5 bases remaining between them. Per the germline V gene, CDR1 is LNHDA and CDR2 is SQIVND (reference sequence). The CDR3 length is 12 residues. CDR3 loop: CASSGGYNEQFF. CDR3 DNA: TGTGCCAGTAGTGGAGGCTACAATGAGCAGTTCTTC.

The CDR3 DNA reads TGTGCCAGCAGTGAAAGTTGGCCAATGAACACTGAAGCTTTCTTT. Its protein product is CASSESWPMNTEAFF. The V call is TRBV2, the J call TRBJ1-1, with D unclear. Germline V gene data show CDR1 as SNHLY and CDR2 as FYNNEI. This CDR3 region has 15 residues. Trimming took 2 bases from V and 0 from J, leaving 10 bases between them.

The V and J genes are TRBV9 and TRBJ1-2; maybe TRBD1 (5 bases). The CDR3 is 16 amino acids. Germline CDR1 and CDR2: SGDLS and YYNGEE. Trimming cost V 3 bases and J 2 bases, with 17 bases left between them. CDR3 protein: CASSAAVGAANYGYTF. The CDR3 nucleotides read TGTGCCAGCAGCGCAGCCGTTGGGGCCGCGAACTATGGCTACACCTTC. Complete variable domain (other parts from reference TRBV9 and TRBJ1-2): DSGVTQTPKHLITATGQRVTLRCSPRSGDLSVYWYQQSLDQGLQFLIQYYNGEERAKGNILERFSAQQFPDLHSELNLSSLELGDSALYFCASSAAVGAANYGYTFGSGTRLTVV.

The chain recombines TRBV18 with TRBJ1-5; 7 positions match TRBD1. The CDR3 runs 16 residues. Germline V gene lookup returns CDR1 KGHSH and CDR2 LQKENI. With V trimmed by 3 bases and J by 2 bases, 7 bases remained unmatched. CDR3 sequence reads: CASSPRGTAGNQPQHF. As DNA, the CDR3 is TGTGCCAGCTCACCCCGCGGGACAGCGGGCAATCAGCCCCAGCATTTT.

The chain links TRBV30 to TRBJ1-1, with a weak D call TRBD1 (5 bases). Trimming removed 3 bases at V and 4 bases at J, with 12 bases between. The CDR3 runs 13 residues. In germline, CDR1 is GTSNPN, CDR2 SVGIG (reference sequence). The CDR3 DNA is TGTGCCTGGAGGAGAAGGGGTGGCACTGAAGCTTTCTTT. Its protein product is CAWRRRGGTEAFF.

V usage is TRBV9 and J usage is TRBJ2-2, with 7 bases matching TRBD1. The germline V gene has CDR1 SGDLS and CDR2 YYNGEE. V shed 6 bases, J shed 6 bases, and the junction held 8 bases outside the gene matches. The CDR3 length is 14 residues. The DNA of the CDR3 is TGTGCCAGCACCCCAGGGGGAAACGCCGGGGAGCTGTTTTTT. Protein sequence: CASTPGGNAGELFF.

The V call is TRBV10-1, the J call TRBJ1-1, with TRBD1 identical over 8 bases. Germline assignment: CDR1 WNHNN and CDR2 SYGVQD (reference sequence). V dropped 1 base and J dropped 11; count of bases not matched to a gene: 6. The CDR3 consists of 13 residues. The DNA for the CDR3 is TGCGCCAGCAGTGAGTTTACGACAGGGGAGGCTTTCTTT. It encodes CASSEFTTGEAFF.

CDR3 nucleotide sequence: TGTGCCAGCAGCGTAGTACCGACCGGGTTCACTGAAGCTTTCTTT. Translating it yields CASSVVPTGFTEAFF. V is TRBV9 and J is TRBJ1-1; D uncertain. Germline V gene lookup returns CDR1 SGDLS and CDR2 YYNGEE. The V and J ends lost 0 bases and 4 bases respectively, with 13 bases between them. This CDR3 has 15 residues.